Only one count was recorded for the clone carrying this TCR beta chain. Its antigen remains unidentified. This sample is drawn from a study of vaccination and CD4 T cells after COVID-19. Study-level background: In culture, cells were exposed to overlapping spike peptides from SARS-CoV-2, HCoV-NL63, HCoV-OC43 and HCoV-229E. Notes on the study in general: Post-vaccination reactive clonotypes (median around 40) did not differ significantly from post-infection (under 22). Looking at convalescent patients, 304 of their 307 vaccine-specific clones were spike mono-reactive.

Treatment defined: 10-day PBMC culture with coronavirus spike peptide pools or control peptides (ViraFEST assay). Cultures of PBMCs, a few million per well, were set up with 10 IU/ml IL-2 and roughly 10 ug/ml peptide pools. Sequencing of the DNA from cultured CD4+ T cells was carried out with the Oncomine TCR Beta short-read assay. TCRdb reanalysed the PCR reads using MiXCR and keeps one entry per CDR3 protein. The sample carries tens of thousands of distinct CDR3 sequences, roughly two fifths recorded once. This CDR3 has 18 residues. The germline V gene has CDR1 MNHEY and CDR2 SVGEGT. V was shortened by 7 bases and J by 5 bases, with 27 bases between the two germline ends.

The sample consisted of CD4+ T cells from blood, cultured in vitro, taken before SARS-CoV-2 vaccination. The sequence derives from a human donor who had recovered from COVID-19. The chain uses TRBV6-2 or TRBV6-3 and TRBJ1-5; possibly TRBD1 for D (6 bases). The CDR3 DNA is TGTGCCAGCAAAGGGGCCGGACCCGGGACACGGGTCTATCAGCCCCAGCATTTT. Protein: CASKGAGPGTRVYQPQHF.